The 31 T cell receptor beta chains presented below share a single source sample, sequenced in a study of shared clonotypes between healthy human individuals. TCRdb keeps only in-frame clones here, not all; method: immunoSEQ multiplex PCR. The table shows about 820,000 clones, with over 90% occurring only once. Naive CD8 cells lacked CD45RO, underwent positive selection for CCR7 and left out terminally differentiated effector memory CD45RA+ cells. The sequencing input was naive CD8+ T cells sorted from blood. The origin of the receptors is a young man in good health.

The chain carries TRBV19 and TRBJ2-3, with TRBD1 identical over 9 bases. V was clipped by 5 bases and J by 1 base; unmatched bases: 4. Germline CDR1 and CDR2: LNHDA and SQIVND (reference sequence). CDR3 length: 15 amino acids. CDR3 DNA: TGTGCCAGTAGTGTATGGGACAGGGGCACAGATACGCAGTATTTT. Protein: CASSVWDRGTDTQYF.

The rearrangement joins TRBV30 to TRBJ2-5; TRBD2 matches at 8 bases. Germline CDR1 and CDR2: GTSNPN and SVGIG (reference sequence). Germline trimming cut 4 bases from V and 3 bases from J; bases unmatched to any gene: 13. The CDR3 totals 16 residues. The CDR3 region is CAWNLPGLGPEETQYF. The CDR3 DNA reads as TGTGCCTGGAATCTACCGGGACTAGGCCCCGAAGAGACCCAGTACTTC.

The CDR3 region has the DNA TGCGCCAGCAGCATCGGACTAGCGGGGACGTCGAGGTCAGTTAAAGAGCAGTACTTC. It is translated as CASSIGLAGTSRSVKEQYF. The rearrangement uses TRBV5-1 and TRBJ2-7, with 12 bases identical to TRBD2. V shed 4 bases, J shed 7 bases, and the junction held 21 bases outside the gene matches. Germline V gene lookup returns CDR1 SGHRS and CDR2 YFSETQ. The CDR3 loop spans 19 amino acids.

About this clone itself: The identical CDR3 is also encoded by other nucleotide sequences in the sample. The V call is TRBV27, the J call TRBJ2-2; TRBD2 might be the D (5 bases). Deletions cut 5 bases from V and 0 bases from J, with 7 bases between. This CDR3 region has 14 residues. The germline V gene encodes CDR1 MNHEY and CDR2 SMNVEV (reference sequence). This chain's CDR3 is CASSPGTNTGELFF. CDR3 nucleotides: TGTGCCAGCAGTCCCGGGACGAACACCGGGGAGCTGTTTTTT.

The CDR3 protein is CASSSARGQGRFGQPQHF. As DNA, the CDR3 is TGTGCCAGCAGCTCGGCCCGTGGTCAGGGGCGCTTTGGTCAGCCCCAGCATTTT. J is TRBJ1-5 and V is TRBV28; D perhaps matches TRBD1 (6 bases). Germline values: CDR1 MDHEN, CDR2 SYDVKM. V dropped 6 bases and J dropped 6 bases, with 27 bases sitting between them. The CDR3 loop spans 18 amino acids. Together with reference TRBV28 and TRBJ1-5, the CDR3 gives the full variable domain: DVKVTQSSRYLVKRTGEKVFLECVQDMDHENMFWYRQDPGLGLRLIYFSYDVKMKEKGDIPEGYSVSREKKERFSLILESASTNQTSMYLCASSSARGQGRFGQPQHFGDGTRLSIL.

The chain is built from TRBV13 and TRBJ1-1; no firm D call. The V gene's germline CDR1 is PRHDT and CDR2 FYEKMQ (reference sequence). The CDR3 covers 12 residues. V lost 5 bases to trimming and J lost 10 bases, with 14 bases between them. CDR3 nucleotide sequence: TGTGCCAGCAGCCCCCTTGTGGAGGGAGCTTTCTTT. Its translation: CASSPLVEGAFF.

V and J are TRBV29-1 and TRBJ1-2; D is undetermined. Germline values: CDR1 SQVTM, CDR2 ANQGSEA. V was shortened by 6 bases and J by 1 base, with 15 bases between the two germline ends. The CDR3 sequence is 14 residues long. The CDR3, as DNA: TGCAGCGTCAACGGGGTTTTTAGTAACTATGGCTACACCTTC. Translated: CSVNGVFSNYGYTF.

The chain carries TRBV27 and TRBJ1-1, with TRBD1 identical over 7 bases. CDR3 length: 14 residues. CDR1 is MNHEY, CDR2 SMNVEV, per germline (reference sequence). Trimming cost V 3 bases and J 1 base; bases outside gene matches: 2. DNA for the CDR3: TGTGCCAGCAGTTTTCAGGGGGGGAACACTGAAGCTTTCTTT. Translation gives CASSFQGGNTEAFF.

This clone has a handful of counts. V gene TRBV5-4 combines with J gene TRBJ1-3; D uncertain. The CDR3 contains 13 residues. V lost 4 bases to trimming and J lost 4 bases, with 9 bases between them. Germline V CDR1 and CDR2: SGHNT, YYREEE (reference sequence). The CDR3 coding sequence is TGTGCCAGCAGCGTCAGAGGCGGAAACACCATATATTTT. This encodes CASSVRGGNTIYF.

The V and J genes are TRBV27 and TRBJ2-3; 7 positions agree with TRBD1. The germline gives CDR1 MNHEY, CDR2 SMNVEV (reference sequence). Germline trimming cut 3 bases from V and 1 base from J; bases unmatched to any gene: 4. The CDR3 totals 15 residues. CDR3 amino acids: CASSFGTAGTDTQYF. The DNA of the CDR3 is TGTGCCAGCAGTTTCGGGACAGCCGGCACAGATACGCAGTATTTT.

This clone has only one observation. The chain links TRBV7-9 to TRBJ2-7; a possible D gene is TRBD2 (5 bases). The CDR3 runs 14 residues. CDR1 and CDR2 (germline): SEHNR, FQNEAQ (reference sequence). V dropped 0 bases and J dropped 4 bases, with 10 bases sitting between them. The CDR3 DNA sequence: TGTGCCAGCAGCTTAGCAGACACGGGGTACGAGCAGTACTTC. Encoded protein: CASSLADTGYEQYF.

This chain uses TRBV27 with TRBJ2-7; D is uncertain. There are 11 residues in the CDR3. V was shortened by 6 bases and J by 5 bases, with 8 bases between the two germline ends. The germline V gene encodes CDR1 MNHEY and CDR2 SMNVEV (reference sequence). CDR3 DNA: TGTGCCAGCAGAACCTTCAACGAGCAGTACTTC. Its translation: CASRTFNEQYF.

This sequence joins TRBV6-1 and TRBJ2-1; 9 bases map to TRBD2. Trimming took 7 bases from V and 6 from J; bases not matched to a gene: 10. The CDR3 is made up of 15 amino acids. Germline V CDR1 and CDR2: MNHNS, SASEGT. CDR3 loop: CASTERREGVNEQFF. CDR3 nucleotide sequence: TGTGCCAGCACCGAAAGGCGGGAGGGGGTCAATGAGCAGTTCTTC.

CDR3 amino acids: CSVDGLAGAVEQFF. CDR3 nucleotide sequence: TGCAGCGTTGATGGGCTAGCGGGAGCGGTTGAGCAGTTCTTC. The chain has TRBV29-1 and TRBJ2-1, with TRBD2 matching over 10 bases. Germline V gene data show CDR1 as SQVTM and CDR2 as ANQGSEA. The CDR3 is 14 residues long. V shed 3 bases, J shed 9 bases, and the junction held 8 bases outside the gene matches.

J is TRBJ2-2 and V is TRBV29-1; TRBD1 matches 7 bases. The CDR3 length is 14 residues. V was pared by 5 bases and J by 4 bases, with 7 bases of the junction left unmatched. Germline CDR1 and CDR2: SQVTM and ANQGSEA. CDR3 sequence: CSVLTGDSTGELFF. CDR3 bases: TGCAGCGTTCTAACAGGGGATTCCACCGGGGAGCTGTTTTTT.

The chain recombines TRBV5-5 with TRBJ2-7, with TRBD2 matching 14 bases. The CDR3 spans 17 residues. V dropped 4 bases and J dropped 1; count of bases not matched to a gene: 7. From germline, CDR1 is SGHKS and CDR2 YYEKEE (reference sequence). The CDR3 protein is CASSHGTSGSESYEQYF. CDR3 coding DNA: TGTGCCAGCAGCCACGGGACTAGCGGGAGCGAGTCCTACGAGCAGTACTTC. Using reference TRBV5-5 and TRBJ2-7 for the parts outside the CDR3, the full variable domain is DAGVTQSPTHLIKTRGQQVTLRCSPISGHKSVSWYQQVLGQGPQFIFQYYEKEERGRGNFPDRFSARQFPNYSSELNVNALLLGDSALYLCASSHGTSGSESYEQYFGPGTRLTVT.

This clone was seen only once. V and J are TRBV5-8 and TRBJ2-2; 12 bases fit TRBD2. The CDR3 contains 16 residues. After removal of 5 bases from V and 5 bases from J, the junction contained 7 bases not matched to a gene. Per the germline V gene, CDR1 is SGHTS and CDR2 is YDEGEE. The CDR3 DNA follows: TGTGCCAGCAGTGATGGACTAGCGGGACCTACCGGGGAGCTGTTTTTT. Translated, it gives CASSDGLAGPTGELFF.

This clone was observed once. The gene calls are TRBV2 and TRBJ2-5, with D possibly matching TRBD2 (5 bases). The V end was cut by 4 bases, the J end by 0 bases, with 9 bases between. This CDR3 region has 14 residues. Germline V gene data show CDR1 as SNHLY and CDR2 as FYNNEI. The CDR3 coding sequence is TGTGCCAGCAGTGGGGTCGGGAACCAAGAGACCCAGTACTTC. Translated: CASSGVGNQETQYF.

The V and J genes are TRBV7-9 and TRBJ1-1; D uncertain. Per germline, CDR1 SEHNR and CDR2 FQNEAQ (reference sequence). Trimming took off 6 bases at V and 4 bases at J, with 15 bases between the two ends. The CDR3 consists of 14 residues. CDR3 nucleotides: TGTGCCAGCAGTCCCCCGGGAGGAAGCACTGAAGCTTTCTTT. Protein sequence: CASSPPGGSTEAFF.

This chain joins TRBV7-9 and TRBJ2-1; D might be TRBD1 or TRBD2, each matching 5 bases. V was cut by 5 bases and J by 4 bases, with 18 bases left in between. The germline V gene encodes CDR1 SEHNR and CDR2 FQNEAQ (reference sequence). The CDR3 has 16 residues. CDR3 DNA sequence: TGTGCCAGCAGCGGGACCGCCGTAGGAGGATACAATGAGCAGTTCTTC. This translates into CASSGTAVGGYNEQFF.

The chain carries TRBV27 and TRBJ2-7; maybe TRBD1 (5 bases). The CDR3 runs to 15 residues. Trimming removed 2 bases from V and 3 bases from J, with 14 bases in between. Germline V gene sequence: CDR1 MNHEY, CDR2 SMNVEV (reference sequence). CDR3 region: CASSLRGHPYYEQYF. The CDR3 DNA reads TGTGCCAGCAGTTTACGCGGACATCCCTACTACGAGCAGTACTTC.

V and J are TRBV7-3 and TRBJ2-7, with 9 bases that match TRBD2. Trimming at V came to 4 bases and at J to 3 bases, leaving 4 bases not matched to a gene. The CDR3 has 14 residues. Germline V CDR1 and CDR2: SGHTA, FQGTGA. CDR3 nucleotide sequence: TGTGCCAGCAGCTCTAGCGGGAAGGACTACGAGCAGTACTTC. It specifies CASSSSGKDYEQYF. Using reference TRBV7-3 and TRBJ2-7 for the parts outside the CDR3, the full variable domain is GAGVSQTPSNKVTEKGKYVELRCDPISGHTALYWYRQSLGQGPEFLIYFQGTGAADDSGLPNDRFFAVRPEGSVSTLKIQRTERGDSAVYLCASSSSGKDYEQYFGPGTRLTVT.

The rearrangement joins TRBV7-9 to TRBJ1-2; D remains ambiguous. Germline V CDR1 and CDR2: SEHNR, FQNEAQ (reference sequence). V was shortened by 1 base and J by 6 bases, with 12 bases between the two germline ends. CDR3 size: 14 residues. In DNA, the CDR3 is TGTGCCAGCAGCTTAGAGGCCAGAAGGCATGGCTACACCTTC. This codes for CASSLEARRHGYTF.

In regard to this clone: In the same sample, other DNA sequences code for this CDR3. The rearrangement links TRBV7-9 to TRBJ2-7, with TRBD2 matching over 7 bases. This CDR3 is 15 amino acids long. CDR1 is SEHNR and CDR2 is FQNEAQ in the germline V gene (reference sequence). V lost 2 bases and J lost 2; bases outside the gene matches: 6. CDR3 protein: CASSLTRESPYEQYF. The CDR3 DNA reads as TGTGCCAGCAGCTTAACGCGGGAGAGCCCCTACGAGCAGTACTTC.

This chain uses TRBV2 with TRBJ2-3, with D perhaps TRBD1 or TRBD2 (6 bases each). Trimming removed 7 bases from V and 0 bases from J, with 14 bases in between. This CDR3 is 15 amino acids long. From germline, CDR1 is SNHLY and CDR2 FYNNEI. This CDR3 reads CASNGGRASTDTQYF. Here the CDR3 DNA reads TGTGCCAGCAACGGGGGCAGAGCCAGCACAGATACGCAGTATTTT.

This chain links TRBV11-2 with TRBJ2-7, with D possibly being TRBD1 or TRBD2 (5 bases each). The CDR3 is 16 residues long. V lost 6 bases, J lost 0 bases, and 18 bases lay in between. CDR1 and CDR2 (germline): SGHAT, FQNNGV. The CDR3 region is CASRPLVGGGSYEQYF. DNA for the CDR3: TGTGCCAGCAGGCCCCTTGTTGGGGGTGGCTCCTACGAGCAGTACTTC.

V usage is TRBV18 and J usage is TRBJ2-2, with 9 bases aligning to TRBD1. This CDR3 is built from 15 residues. CDR1 KGHSH and CDR2 LQKENI come from the germline V gene. V gave up 6 bases and J gave up 2 bases; unmatched junction bases: 4. The CDR3 here is CASSPGQGNTGELFF. DNA for the CDR3: TGTGCCAGCTCTCCGGGACAGGGAAACACCGGGGAGCTGTTTTTT.

This chain connects TRBV5-1 to TRBJ1-1; TRBD1 aligns across 12 bases. V was pared by 3 bases and J by 6 bases, with 6 bases of the junction left unmatched. This CDR3 region has 15 residues. Germline CDR1 is SGHRS and CDR2 is YFSETQ. CDR3 amino acids: CASSWGQGAGAEAFF. The CDR3 DNA follows: TGCGCCAGCAGCTGGGGACAGGGGGCTGGAGCTGAAGCTTTCTTT.

The chain employs TRBV4-3 and TRBJ2-3; 11 positions agree with TRBD2. The V segment lost 5 bases and the J segment 4 bases; nucleotides outside the gene matches: 8. The germline gives CDR1 LGHNA, CDR2 YSLEER. The CDR3 is 16 residues long. CDR3: CASSARLAGSADTQYF. In DNA form, the CDR3 reads TGCGCCAGCAGCGCCAGACTAGCGGGAAGTGCAGATACGCAGTATTTT.

This sequence joins TRBV30 and TRBJ2-3; the match to TRBD2 covers 9 bases. Trimming cost V 1 base and J 3 bases; bases outside gene matches: 2. Germline CDR1 is GTSNPN and CDR2 is SVGIG (reference sequence). This CDR3 has 14 residues. The CDR3 reads CAWSGGRGTDTQYF. Here the CDR3 DNA reads TGTGCCTGGAGTGGCGGGAGGGGGACAGATACGCAGTATTTT.

The J gene is TRBJ2-7, the V gene TRBV19; 9 bases map to TRBD2. This CDR3 has 14 residues. V lost 6 bases and J lost 3; bases outside the gene matches: 6. Germline values: CDR1 LNHDA, CDR2 SQIVND (reference sequence). The DNA for the CDR3 is TGTGCCAGTAGGCCAGCGGGAGGAGGCTACGAGCAGTACTTC. Amino acids: CASRPAGGGYEQYF.